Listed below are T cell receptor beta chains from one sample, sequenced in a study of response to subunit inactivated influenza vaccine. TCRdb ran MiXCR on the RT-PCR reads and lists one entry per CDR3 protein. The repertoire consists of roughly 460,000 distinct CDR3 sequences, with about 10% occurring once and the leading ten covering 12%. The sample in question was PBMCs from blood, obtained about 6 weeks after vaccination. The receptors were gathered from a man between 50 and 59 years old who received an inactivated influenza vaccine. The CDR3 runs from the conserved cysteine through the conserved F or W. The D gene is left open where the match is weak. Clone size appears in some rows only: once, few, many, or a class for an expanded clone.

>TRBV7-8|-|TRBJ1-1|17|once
TGTGCCAGCAGCTTAGCGGTAGGAGTAGCCGCGAACACTGAAGCTTTCTTT
CASSLAVGVAANTEAFF
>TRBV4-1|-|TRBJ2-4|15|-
TGCGCCAGCAGCCAGGGGCGGTTTGCCAAAAACATTCAGTACTTC
CASSQGRFAKNIQYF
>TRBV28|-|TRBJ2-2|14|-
TGTGCCAGCAGTAAGGCCCCAGGGGACGGGGAGCTGTTTTTT
CASSKAPGDGELFF
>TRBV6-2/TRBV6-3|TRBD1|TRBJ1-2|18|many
TGTGCCAGCAGTCAACCCCAGGGGGCGCGTAGAATCGCCGCTGGCTACACCTTC
CASSQPQGARRIAAGYTF
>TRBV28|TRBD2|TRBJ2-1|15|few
TGTGCCAGCGGAGAGTCTAGCGGGAGAGTGAATGAGCAGTTCTTC
CASGESSGRVNEQFF
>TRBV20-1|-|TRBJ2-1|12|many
TGCAGTGCGCAGACTAGCTACAATGAGCAGTTCTTC
CSAQTSYNEQFF
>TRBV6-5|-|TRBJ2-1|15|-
TGTGCCAGCAGTTCAGACCTAGGGGACTACAATGAGCAGTTCTTC
CASSSDLGDYNEQFF
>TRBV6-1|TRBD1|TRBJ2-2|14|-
TGTGCCAGCCAGACAGGGGGTAACACCGGGGAGCTGTTTTTT
CASQTGGNTGELFF
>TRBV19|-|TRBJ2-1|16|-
TGTGCCAGTAGTATAGCAAGACTAAACTCCTACAATGAGCAGTTCTTC
CASSIARLNSYNEQFF
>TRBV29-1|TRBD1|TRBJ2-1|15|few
TGCAGCGTCCAGGCGGGGACAGGGGAAGGAGATGAGCAGTTCTTC
CSVQAGTGEGDEQFF
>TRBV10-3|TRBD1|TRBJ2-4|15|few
TGTGCCATCAGTGAGTCAGGACAGGGGAAAAACATTCAGTACTTC
CAISESGQGKNIQYF
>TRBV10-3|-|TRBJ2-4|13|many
TGTGCCATCAGTGACTGGCTTGGGGAAAAGCAGTACTTC
CAISDWLGEKQYF
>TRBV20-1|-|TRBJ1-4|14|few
TGCAGTGCCCCCGACAGTCCAACTAATGAAAAACTGTTTTTT
CSAPDSPTNEKLFF
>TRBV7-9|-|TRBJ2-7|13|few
TGTGCCAGCAGCTCATCGGGGACCGACGAGCAGTACTTC
CASSSSGTDEQYF
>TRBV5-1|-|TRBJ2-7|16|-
TGCGCCAGCAGCTTGCGATTCGGGACTCAAGCCTACGAGCAGTACTTC
CASSLRFGTQAYEQYF
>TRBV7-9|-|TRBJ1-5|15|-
TGTGCCAGCAGCTTAGACCAGGGAGGCAATCAGCCCCAGCATTTT
CASSLDQGGNQPQHF
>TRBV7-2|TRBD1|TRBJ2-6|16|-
TGTGCCAGCAGTCGGGGACAGACCTCTGGGGCCAACGTCCTGACTTTC
CASSRGQTSGANVLTF
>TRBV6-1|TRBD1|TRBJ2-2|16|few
TGTGCCAGCAGATTGGGACAGGGTGTTTCCACCGGGGAGCTGTTTTTT
CASRLGQGVSTGELFF
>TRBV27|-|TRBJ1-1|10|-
TGTGCCAGCAGTTTAACGGAAGCTTTCTTT
CASSLTEAFF
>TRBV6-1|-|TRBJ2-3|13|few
TGTGCCAGCAGGGACGCTGGGACAGATACGCAGTATTTT
CASRDAGTDTQYF
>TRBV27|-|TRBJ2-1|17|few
TGTGCCAGCACCTTCTCACGGGGGACAGTCTCCTACAATGAGCAGTTCTTC
CASTFSRGTVSYNEQFF
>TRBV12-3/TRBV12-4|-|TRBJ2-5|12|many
TGTGCCAGCAGTGTTTGGGGGGAGACCCAGTACTTC
CASSVWGETQYF